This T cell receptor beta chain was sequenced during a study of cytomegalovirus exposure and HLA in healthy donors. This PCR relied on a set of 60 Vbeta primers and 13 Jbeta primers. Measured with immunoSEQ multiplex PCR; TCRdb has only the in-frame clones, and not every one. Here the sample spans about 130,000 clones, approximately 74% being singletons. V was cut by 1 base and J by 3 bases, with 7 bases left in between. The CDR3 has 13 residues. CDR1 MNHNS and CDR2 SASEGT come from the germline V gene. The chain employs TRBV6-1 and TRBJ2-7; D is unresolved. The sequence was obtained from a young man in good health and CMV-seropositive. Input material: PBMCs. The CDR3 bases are TGTGCCAGCAGTGAAGTTACAATCTACGAGCAGTACTTC. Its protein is CASSEVTIYEQYF.